The entry that follows covers one T cell receptor beta chain sequence. What this receptor recognizes is not known. It has no much larger one-base neighbor in the sample; base qualities were not kept. This sample was included in a study of cytomegalovirus exposure and HLA in healthy donors (dated by TCRdb to about 2017). Background on the whole study: In an earlier analysis of several hundred of the donors, about 270 Gb of sequence data and 90 million to 120 million unique TCR beta sequences from some 170 million T cells were reported. In an earlier analysis of 500 to 650 of the donors, high-throughput TCR beta sequencing was used to judge whether each TCR beta V gene segment behaved as functional or pseudogenic. The genetic ancestry cluster associated with self-reported Caucasian donors included 81% of the roughly 400 genotyped donors. To predict cytomegalovirus infection status, the study brought together high-throughput TCR immunosequencing, statistical association of individual TCRs with disease status, and machine learning. About 300 gigabases of sequencing data and roughly 81 million unique TCR sequences made up an early release that covered 500 to 700 HLA-typed donors. Every discovery cohort repertoire had been produced on one sequencing platform. Besides the first cohort of 666 subjects, a separate validation cohort made up of 120 different subjects was used. The number of donors typed differed by locus, with 629-630 for A, B, C, DRB1 and DQB1, around 500 for DQA1, over 600 for DPA1, and 472 for DPB1. Across around 400 genotyped donors of the cohort, an average of about 240,000 unique TCR beta nucleotide sequences per donor were sequenced, and 15% to 20% of those sequences were non-productive. Donor age, sex, ethnicity and CMV serostatus were compiled alongside the repertoire data. To study patterns of TCR occurrence, a later analysis re-analyzed previously published TCR beta repertoires from more than 550 donors and added high-resolution HLA genotyping. Rather than drawing on any new phenotypic data, the later analysis identified candidate immune exposures from TCR beta sequences and the way those sequences occurred across donors. Genome-wide SNP genotypes for about 55% of the 666 donors were used in a later genetic analysis, which treated that subset as a discovery cohort. The study aimed to test whether cataloging public T cell receptors could reveal signatures of past pathogen exposure. The study profiled the T cell repertoires of about 720 subjects by immunosequencing and related them to cytomegalovirus serostatus. Four to six DR-DQ haplotypes were handled as single units for association and clustering because linkage in the cohort was strong. Class I and class II HLA loci were covered by the typing at four-digit resolution. Paper-wide results and their limitations: The authors suggested that the approach could potentially be extended to other disease states and immunological phenotypes. Sequencing depth was assumed to be roughly uniform across donors in the presence/absence analyses, though that assumption may not hold. Compared with the approximately 600-donor mean, donors in an Asian-associated ancestry cluster had fewer N-insertions in productive TCRs, according to a later genetic analysis. Assigning TCR associations to individual alleles was difficult when HLA alleles, especially DR and DQ, strongly co-occurred. For the cohort, immune exposure information was limited to CMV serostatus. A few of the identified cytomegalovirus-associated TCR beta chains were confirmed in vitro to be specific for cytomegalovirus antigens. Across donors, most TCR sequences were observed very rarely, whereas some public TCRs were present in many individuals. Because HLA typing was unavailable for some donors at each locus, only the typed subset was used in association tests. Linkage disequilibrium might explain the correlated functional status among segregating V segments, but an unknown experimental factor could not be ruled out. In a later analysis, TCR association rates were found to vary across HLA loci, with the most associated TCRs seen for DRB1 alleles and the fewest for HLA-C alleles. The sequencing pipeline was judged likely to have produced a cluster of highly shared sequence variants as a technical artifact. The study listed 150 to 200 TCR beta chains as associated with cytomegalovirus. A later analysis reported that several top co-occurrence clusters appeared linked to parvovirus B19, influenza, CMV and Epstein-Barr virus. A later analysis associated 16,951 TCR beta sequences with specific HLA alleles at a false discovery rate of 0.05. A later analysis found that most CMV-associated TCR beta chains appeared HLA-restricted, with HLA associations seemingly driven largely by CMV exposure. Some IMGT-functional V segments, including TRBV6-2 and TRBV6-3, could not be told apart with the 87-base-pair reads, so those segments were excluded. In a later analysis, HLA-associated TCR beta chains were found to be more clonally expanded and to have lower generation probabilities than equally common non-associated chains. Broadly in line with IMGT annotations, most TCR beta V segments showed up in productive rearrangements about 87% or about 30% of the time in an earlier analysis of approximately 640 of the donors. Cytomegalovirus status was reported to be diagnosed by the classifier with high specificity and sensitivity in both the original and validation cohorts. A later genetic analysis associated a missense DCLRE1C variant with V-gene and J-gene trimming of TCR beta chains, and an independent cohort replicated the association. A further reported finding was that TCR beta sequences accurately predicted the HLA-A and HLA-B alleles for most subjects in the first cohort. Because counts were too low, around 17 rarely observed V segments, including chromosome 9 orphons, were left out of the earlier analysis of over 550 of the donors. This cohort had only TCR beta chains sequenced, and the lack of alpha or paired-chain data limited which features could be detected.

In total, 666 healthy bone marrow donors made up the cohort. Cohort members were all nominally healthy when sampled, although unrecorded immune exposures were likely present. The donor was CMV seronegative and was included in the group of under 450 seronegative cohort members. Every donor gave a peripheral blood sample, and the peripheral blood mononuclear cells from that sample were used for TCR beta sequencing. The Qiagen DNeasy Blood Extraction Kit was used to extract genomic DNA from the blood cell samples. The receptor library was made with the immunoSEQ multiplex PCR assay. For the multiplex PCR, a mixture combining 60 forward primers for TCR Vbeta segments and 13 reverse primers for TCR Jbeta segments was used. The CDR3 region of rearranged TCR beta genes was amplified from genomic DNA with a multiplex PCR assay. The amplified TCR beta libraries were sequenced on the Illumina HiSeq System as 87-base-pair reads. Concerning the study's data processing: Across the roughly 640 repertoires, a later analysis counted 78 million or so unique TCR beta chains, approximately 10 million of which were shared by at least two donors. A nearest-neighbor algorithm error-corrected the raw reads and collapsed the reads into unique sequences, merging closely related sequences to remove PCR and sequencing errors. Alignment of CDR3 sequences to IMGT reference sequences was used to assign V, D and J gene segments. For a sequence to be retained, a match of at least six nucleotides was required to both a V gene segment and a J gene segment. Rearrangements were called productive when the CDR3 lacked stop codons and stayed in frame with V and J; all others were non-productive. CDR3 was defined by IMGT convention, running from the second conserved V-encoded cysteine to the conserved J-encoded phenylalanine. In an earlier analysis of 500 to 650 of the donors, sequences lacking an unambiguous match to a single V gene segment were excluded. In an earlier analysis of approximately 610 of the donors, V segments were called functional above 56.7% productive rearrangements and were called segregating when the between-donor standard deviation exceeded 5%. A statistical classification framework was built to diagnose cytomegalovirus status from the catalog of TCR beta chain sequences. V and J gene assignment, in a later analysis, came from comparing TCR nucleotide sequences with IMGT/GENE-DB human TR gene sequences. A later analysis assigned CDR3 sequences and most-parsimonious VDJ recombination scenarios with the TCRdist pipeline. In a later analysis, each TCR beta chain was defined by its CDR3 amino acid sequence together with its V-gene family, and reads without a unique V-gene family were excluded. In a later analysis, several hundred highly shared, low-generation-probability nucleotide sequences were removed to address suspected cross-contamination and a sequencing artifact. In a later analysis, a clonal expansion index was calculated for each public chain from normalized within-repertoire ranks of inferred template counts. In a later analysis, generation probabilities were computed using a VDJ recombination model fitted to out-of-frame rearrangements, and the results were checked against IGoR. In a later analysis, TCR-TCR, TCR-HLA and TCR-CMV co-occurrence was scored with hypergeometric tests, and a repertoire-size bias correction was applied to TCR pairs. False discovery rates were estimated in a later analysis by permuting HLA or CMV assignments 20 times. A later analysis grouped co-occurring TCRs with DBSCAN, adding TCRdist sequence similarity when clustering within HLA-allele-positive subsets. Repertoires with fewer than 30,000 or more than 120,000 public chains were left out of co-occurrence clustering, as were about five repertoires with anomalous nucleotide sharing. TCRdb carries this immuneACCESS record with in-frame sequences only. Its versions omit some clonotypes, under half of them owing to an unresolved V gene in the studies checked, with the rest unexplained. The D gene and trimming were derived from the DNA, and the V and J assignments and clone size from that table. The sample records under 150,000 clones, around four fifths of which are singletons. Clones ranked in the top ten supply roughly 1.2% of the sample.

Including cysteine and phenylalanine, the CDR3 has 14 amino acids. CDR3 DNA only is kept here, 42 bases in frame from base 1. Ends trimmed: V by 3 bases, J by 6 bases; bases unmatched to a gene: 3. CDR1 LNHDA and CDR2 SQIVND were looked up in the germline V gene (reference sequence). The sequence derives from a boy aged 5-17 years in good health and CMV-seronegative. The source material was PBMCs. The V gene is TRBV19 and the J gene is TRBJ2-2, with 8 bases in between that match TRBD1. CDR3 reads: CASSIGQGAGELFF. The nucleotide sequence reads TGTGCCAGTAGTATTGGACAGGGTGCCGGGGAGCTGTTTTTT. Reference TRBV19 and TRBJ2-2 genes cover what lies past the CDR3, so the full variable domain is DGGITQSPKYLFRKEGQNVTLSCEQNLNHDAMYWYRQDPGQGLRLIYYSQIVNDFQKGDIAEGYSVSREKKESFPLTVTSAQKNPTAFYLCASSIGQGAGELFFGEGSRLTVL.